This T cell receptor (beta chain) was observed in a study of blood T cell repertoires in COVID-19. Study background: Sites across the United States, Italy and Spain contributed samples from acute and convalescent COVID-19. T cells, B-cell-depleted T cells, or PBMCs provided the cDNA or gDNA that served as material.

CDR3 length: 12 amino acids. Germline V lookup: CDR1 LNHDA, CDR2 SQIVND (reference sequence). Trimming removed 8 bases from V and 6 bases from J, with 13 bases in between. Per the original methods: Estimates of nucleated cell counts were drawn from the amplification of reference gene primers. Produced via immunoSEQ multiplex PCR; TCRdb's table is partial and in-frame only. Clone size and the V and J calls come from that table; the DNA yielded D and trimming. The sample holds 300,000 to 350,000 clones, almost 90% seen once. Seattle patients were enrolled while actively infected and followed longitudinally.

The sequence derives from a woman aged 25 to 39 with COVID-19, enrolled during active disease. Source material: peripheral blood. V is TRBV19 and J is TRBJ1-2; a weak D match, TRBD1 (5 bases). The CDR3 reads CASENGRDGYTF. Here the CDR3 DNA reads TGTGCCAGTGAAAATGGCAGGGATGGCTACACCTTC.